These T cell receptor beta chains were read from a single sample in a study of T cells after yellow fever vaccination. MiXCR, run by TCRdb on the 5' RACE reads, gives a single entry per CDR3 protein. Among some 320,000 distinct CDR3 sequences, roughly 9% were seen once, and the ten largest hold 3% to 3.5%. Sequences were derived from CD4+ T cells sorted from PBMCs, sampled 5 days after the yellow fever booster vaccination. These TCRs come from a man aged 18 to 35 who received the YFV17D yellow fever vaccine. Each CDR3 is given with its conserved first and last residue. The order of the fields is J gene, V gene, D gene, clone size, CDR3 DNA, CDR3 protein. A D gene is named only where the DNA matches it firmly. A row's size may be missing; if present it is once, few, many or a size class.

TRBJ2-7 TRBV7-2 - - TGTGCCAGCAGCTTTTCTCCGGGATCCTACGAGCAGTACTTC CASSFSPGSYEQYF
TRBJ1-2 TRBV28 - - TGTGCCAGCACCCAGACCCCAGTTATGTATGGCTACACCTTC CASTQTPVMYGYTF
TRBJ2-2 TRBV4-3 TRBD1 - TGCGCCAGCAGCCGATCCGGGACAGGGGTCACCGGGGAGCTGTTTTTT CASSRSGTGVTGELFF
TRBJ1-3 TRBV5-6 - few TGTGCCAGCAGCTTGGGCTCGGTTTGGTGGCAGGGTAGTACTGGAAACACCATATATTTT CASSLGSVWWQGSTGNTIYF
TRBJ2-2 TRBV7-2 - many TGTGCCAGCAGCTTAGGCCGGGCAGCCACCGGGGAGCTGTTTTTT CASSLGRAATGELFF
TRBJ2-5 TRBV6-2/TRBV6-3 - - TGTGCCAGCAGTTACGTTGCGGTGAAAGAGACCCAGTACTTC CASSYVAVKETQYF
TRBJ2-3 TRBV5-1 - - TGCGCCAGCAGCCAACTTGGTACTAGGTGGTCCGCAGATACGCAGTATTTT CASSQLGTRWSADTQYF
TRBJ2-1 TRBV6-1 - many TGTGCCAGCAGTCCGACTATCGCCTACAATGAGCAGTTCTTC CASSPTIAYNEQFF
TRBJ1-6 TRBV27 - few TGTGCCAGCAGGGGGGGACGATTTGGTAATTCACCCCTCCACTTT CASRGGRFGNSPLHF
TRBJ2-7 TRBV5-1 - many TGCGCCAGCAGCGTACAGGACGGCTCCTACGAGCAGTACTTC CASSVQDGSYEQYF
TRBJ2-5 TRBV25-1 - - TGTGCCAGCAGCCGTGCCGTTCGGGAGACCCAGTACTTC CASSRAVRETQYF
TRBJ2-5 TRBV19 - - TGTGCCAGTACGGCGAACGGCAGGGCCAAAGAGGAGACCCAGTACTTC CASTANGRAKEETQYF
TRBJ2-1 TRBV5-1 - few TGCGCCAGCAGTCGGAACAGGGACCCCTCCTACAATGAGCAGTTCTTC CASSRNRDPSYNEQFF
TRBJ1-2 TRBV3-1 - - TGTGCCAGCAGCCAAGCCAGGGGAAATGGCTACACCTTC CASSQARGNGYTF